This T cell receptor (beta chain) was identified during a study of T cells in Graves' hyperthyroidism and ophthalmopathy. Study information: At initial diagnosis, before any treatment had begun, peripheral blood was obtained.

The CDR3 regions of TCR beta were amplified from RNA transcripts. HTBI primers were employed in a first-round RT-PCR of the TCR CDR3. From the multiplex PCR reads, TCRdb called clonotypes with MiXCR, one entry per CDR3 protein. In the table there are roughly 570,000 distinct CDR3 sequences, approximately 15% of which are singletons. The CDR3 has 14 residues. Trimming removed 4 bases from V and 3 bases from J, with 9 bases in between. Germline V lookup: CDR1 LNHDA, CDR2 SQIVND (reference sequence). Newly diagnosed hyperthyroidism patients aged 18 to 65 years had disease lasting under 2 months. Lactation, pregnancy, other autoimmune disease or uncontrolled infection led to exclusion of patients. Extraction of PBMCs used roughly 9.3 ml of fresh peripheral blood. A few counts support this clonotype.

The sample was blood. This receptor was obtained from a woman between 25 and 40 years old with Graves' hyperthyroidism. The chain recombines TRBV19 with TRBJ1-4; no clear D. The CDR3 nucleotides are TGTGCCAGTAGTAGCGGAGAGGCTAATGAAAAACTGTTTTTT. Translating gives CASSSGEANEKLFF.